The present T cell receptor (beta chain) was sequenced within a study of CD8+ T cells in alopecia areata. As for the study in general: Oral tofacitinib, 5 to 10 mg twice daily, was given in an open-label trial.

In this sample, this clone turned up a few times. Germline CDR1 and CDR2: SGHDN and FVKESK. The length of the CDR3 is 15 residues. Trimming shortened V by 4 bases and J by 6 bases, and 15 bases separated the two germline ends. Treatment in this sample: oral pan-JAK inhibitor, 5-10 mg twice daily. cDNA prepared by RNA extraction and subsequent reverse transcription served as the template for sequencing. Generated by immunoSEQ multiplex PCR, the TCRdb table keeps only in-frame clones and is missing some. Among fewer than 250,000 clones listed, around 56% were seen once. The genes are TRBV14 and TRBJ2-2; D uncertain. The material sequenced was CD4+ T cells sorted from blood, taken at week 4, from a patient treated with tofacitinib. The sequence derives from a human donor with alopecia areata. The CDR3 protein is CASSPVAIDAGELFF. The DNA of the CDR3 is TGTGCCAGCAGCCCGGTCGCGATTGATGCCGGGGAGCTGTTTTTT.